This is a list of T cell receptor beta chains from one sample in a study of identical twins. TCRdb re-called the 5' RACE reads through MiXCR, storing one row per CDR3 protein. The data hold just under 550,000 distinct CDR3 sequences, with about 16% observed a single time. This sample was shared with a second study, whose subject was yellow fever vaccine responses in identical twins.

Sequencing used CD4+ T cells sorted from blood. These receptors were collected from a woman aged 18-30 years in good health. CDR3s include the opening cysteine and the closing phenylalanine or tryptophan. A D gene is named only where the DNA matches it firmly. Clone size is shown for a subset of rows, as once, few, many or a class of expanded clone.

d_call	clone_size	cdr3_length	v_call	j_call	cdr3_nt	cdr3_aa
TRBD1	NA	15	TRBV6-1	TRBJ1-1	TGTGCCAGCAGTGAACAGGGGGGACTGAACACTGAAGCTTTCTTT	CASSEQGGLNTEAFF
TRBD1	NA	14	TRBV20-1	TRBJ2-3	TGCAGTGCTATTACAGGGGCCCAGGGAGATACGCAGTATTTT	CSAITGAQGDTQYF
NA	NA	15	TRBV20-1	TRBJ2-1	TGCAGGGCGGGTTCCGGGGGCAGCTCCTACAATGAGCAGTTCTTC	CRAGSGGSSYNEQFF
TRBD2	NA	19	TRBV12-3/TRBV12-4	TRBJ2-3	TGTGCCAGCAGTTCTACTAGCGGGAGAGGGGCCAGTTTCACAGATACGCAGTATTTT	CASSSTSGRGASFTDTQYF
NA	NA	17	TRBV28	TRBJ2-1	TGTGCCAGCAGTATACCCACAGGGGGGGGTTCCTACAATGAGCAGTTCTTC	CASSIPTGGGSYNEQFF
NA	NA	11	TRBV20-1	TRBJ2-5	TGCAGTGCCCGGCCGGGGGAGACCCAGTACTTC	CSARPGETQYF
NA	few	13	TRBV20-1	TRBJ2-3	TGCAGTGCTAGAGCCGGACTTCCCGTTACGCAGTATTTT	CSARAGLPVTQYF
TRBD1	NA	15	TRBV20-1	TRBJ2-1	TGCAGTGCGTCTCCGTATCGGGACAGGGTATATGAGCAGTTCTTC	CSASPYRDRVYEQFF
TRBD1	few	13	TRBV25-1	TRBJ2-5	TGTGCCAGCAGTGGCAGGGGGCGGGGGACCCAGTACTTC	CASSGRGRGTQYF
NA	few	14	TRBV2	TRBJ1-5	TGTGCCAGCAGTGCCGGCGGGGCCAATCAGCCCCAGCATTTT	CASSAGGANQPQHF
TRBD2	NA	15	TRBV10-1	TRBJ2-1	TGCGCCAGCAGGGCTAGCGGGGCCACGGGGAATGAGCAGTTCTTC	CASRASGATGNEQFF
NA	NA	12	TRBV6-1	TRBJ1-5	TGTGCCAGCAGCGGAATGGATCAGCCCCAGCATTTT	CASSGMDQPQHF
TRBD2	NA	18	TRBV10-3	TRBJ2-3	TGTGCCATCGGTTTGACTAGCGGGAGGGCCGGTCAGTTGGATACGCAGTATTTT	CAIGLTSGRAGQLDTQYF
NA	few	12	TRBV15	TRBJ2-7	TGTGCCACCAGCAGAGAGTCCTACGAGCAGTACTTC	CATSRESYEQYF
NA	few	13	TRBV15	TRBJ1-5	TGTGCCACCAGCAGAGGGGCCGTGGAGCCCCAGCATTTT	CATSRGAVEPQHF
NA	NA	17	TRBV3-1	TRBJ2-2	TGTGCCAGCAGCCAAGTAGGACGACTAAGAGGTACCGGGGAGCTGTTTTTT	CASSQVGRLRGTGELFF
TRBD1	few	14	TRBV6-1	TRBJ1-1	TGTGCCAGCAGGGGGACAGAACTTAACACTGAAGCTTTCTTT	CASRGTELNTEAFF
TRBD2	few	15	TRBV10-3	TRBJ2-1	TGTGCCATCAGTTTGACTAGCGGAGGGAACAATGAGCAGTTCTTC	CAISLTSGGNNEQFF
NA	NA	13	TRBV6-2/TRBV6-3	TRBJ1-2	TGTGCCAGCCGGACCGGTGGGGGATGGGGCTACACCTTC	CASRTGGGWGYTF
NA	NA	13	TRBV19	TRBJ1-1	TGTGCCAGTAAAACTCCGGGAAACACTGAAGCTTTCTTT	CASKTPGNTEAFF
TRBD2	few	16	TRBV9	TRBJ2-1	TGTGCCAGCAGCCCACCCGGGACTAGCGGGAGAAATGAGCAGTTCTTC	CASSPPGTSGRNEQFF
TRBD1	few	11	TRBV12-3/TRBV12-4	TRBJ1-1	TGTGCCAGCAGGGGACAGGGAGGAGCTTTCTTT	CASRGQGGAFF